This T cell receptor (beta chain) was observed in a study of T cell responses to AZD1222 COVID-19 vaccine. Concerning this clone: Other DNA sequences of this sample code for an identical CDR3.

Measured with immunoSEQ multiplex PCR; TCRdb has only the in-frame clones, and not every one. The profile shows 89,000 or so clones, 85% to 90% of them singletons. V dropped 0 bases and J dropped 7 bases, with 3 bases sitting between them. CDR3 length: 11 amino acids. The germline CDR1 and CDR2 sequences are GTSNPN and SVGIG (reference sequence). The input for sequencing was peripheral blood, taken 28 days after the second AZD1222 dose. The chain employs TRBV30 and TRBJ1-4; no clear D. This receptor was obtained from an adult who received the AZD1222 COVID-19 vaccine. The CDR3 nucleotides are TGTGCCTGGAGTGTGGGTGAAAAACTGTTTTTT. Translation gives CAWSVGEKLFF.